The 15 T cell receptor beta chains listed next were all sequenced from one sample in a study of cytomegalovirus exposure and HLA in healthy donors. Primers for the PCR totalled 60 Vbeta and 13 Jbeta. Some clones are missing from TCRdb's copy, which holds only in-frame ones; the method was immunoSEQ multiplex PCR. This repertoire shows around 140,000 clones, around 77% found once; its top ten account for approximately 4.2%. The specimen was PBMCs. These receptors came from a male donor in good health and CMV-seropositive.

The chain uses TRBV6-5 and TRBJ1-1; 8 bases map to TRBD1. The V segment lost 10 bases and the J segment 4 bases; nucleotides outside the gene matches: 11. There are 14 residues in the CDR3. Germline CDR1 MNHEY, CDR2 SVGAGI. The CDR3 reads CATRLDRVATEAFF. CDR3 bases: TGTGCCACCAGGTTGGACAGGGTGGCCACTGAAGCTTTCTTT.

In the case of this clone: At one boundary the junction diverges from the germline segment, which might be a read error. The V call is TRBV7-9, the J call TRBJ2-1; perhaps TRBD2 as D (7 bases). CDR1 and CDR2 (germline): SEHNR, FQNEAQ (reference sequence). The CDR3 spans 16 residues. CDR3 coding DNA: TGTTCCAGCAGCTTGTTTGAGGGGGGGGCTGGTAATGAGCAGTTCTTC. Translating it yields CSSSLFEGGAGNEQFF. Combining the CDR3 with reference TRBV7-9 and TRBJ2-1 gives the whole variable domain DTGVSQNPRHKITKRGQNVTFRCDPISEHNRLYWYRQTLGQGPEFLTYFQNEAQLEKSRLLSDRFSAERPKGSFSTLEIQRTEQGDSAMYLCSSSLFEGGAGNEQFFGPGTRLTVL.

V is TRBV11-3 and J is TRBJ1-1, with no clear D. Germline V gene lookup returns CDR1 SGHNT and CDR2 YENEEA. Between the trimmed V and J ends, which lost 1 base and 8 bases, there was a span of 5 bases. This CDR3 is 11 amino acids long. The CDR3 loop reads CASSLGEEAFF. CDR3 sequence (DNA): TGTGCCAGCAGCTTAGGAGAAGAAGCTTTCTTT. The entire variable domain, with the rest obtained from reference TRBV11-3 and TRBJ1-1, is as follows: EAGVVQSPRYKIIEKKQPVAFWCNPISGHNTLYWYLQNLGQGPELLIRYENEEAVDDSQLPKDRFSAERLKGVDSTLKIQPAELGDSAVYLCASSLGEEAFFGQGTRLTVV.

This sequence joins TRBV9 and TRBJ2-3; D may be TRBD2 (5 bases). The V end was cut by 7 bases, the J end by 0 bases, with 9 bases between. Germline assignment: CDR1 SGDLS and CDR2 YYNGEE. CDR3 size: 13 residues. The chain's CDR3 is CASGSGSTDTQYF. CDR3 coding DNA: TGTGCCAGCGGAAGCGGAAGCACAGATACGCAGTATTTT.

This chain links TRBV5-5 with TRBJ2-2; perhaps TRBD2 as D (6 bases). V was shortened by 2 bases and J by 3 bases, with 8 bases between the two germline ends. The CDR3 covers 14 residues. The germline gives CDR1 SGHKS, CDR2 YYEKEE (reference sequence). CDR3 DNA sequence: TGTGCCAGCAGCTTTCGGGACTACACCGGGGAGCTGTTTTTT. Translation gives CASSFRDYTGELFF.

The rearrangement joins TRBV21-1 to TRBJ2-7; the listed D gene, TRBD1, was not tested against the DNA. TRBV21-1 counts as a pseudogene. CDR3 length equals 15 residues. The DNA of the CDR3 is TGTGCCAGCAGCAAGGACAGGGGCCGCCTGGGTGAGCAGTACTTC. It codes for CASSKDRGRLGEQYF.

This clone was picked up a small number of times. The V call is TRBV5-6, the J call TRBJ2-7; TRBD2 matches 9 bases. The CDR3 extends over 15 amino acids. Trimming removed 5 bases from V and 2 bases from J; junction bases left unmatched: 8. The germline CDR1 and CDR2 sequences are SGHDT and YYEEEE. The CDR3 reads CASSSNSGGAYEQYF. The CDR3 DNA reads as TGTGCCAGCAGTTCGAATAGCGGGGGCGCCTACGAGCAGTACTTC.

This sequence joins TRBV6-1 and TRBJ2-2; no clear D. The CDR3 sequence is 14 residues long. CDR1 and CDR2 (germline): MNHNS, SASEGT. Between the trimmed V and J ends, which lost 4 bases and 2 bases, there was a span of 8 bases. CDR3: CASSVSGNTGELFF. For the CDR3, the DNA is TGTGCCAGCAGTGTCTCGGGTAACACCGGGGAGCTGTTTTTT.

The chain is built from TRBV6-1 and TRBJ1-4; tentatively, D is TRBD1 (5 bases). This CDR3 is built from 13 residues. Germline-derived CDR1 and CDR2 are MNHNS and SASEGT. The ends were cut back, 1 base at V and 8 bases at J, with 8 bases in the middle. CDR3: CASSEGGREKLFF. DNA for the CDR3: TGTGCCAGCAGTGAAGGGGGCCGGGAAAAACTGTTTTTT.

The V call is TRBV7-2, the J call TRBJ2-1, with 8 bases lining up with TRBD2. Per germline, CDR1 SGHTA and CDR2 FQGNSA. There are 14 residues in the CDR3. V shed 1 base, J shed 10 bases, and the junction held 6 bases outside the gene matches. The CDR3 DNA is TGTGCCAGCAGCTTAGTTGCGGGAGGAGGGGAGCAGTTCTTC. Protein: CASSLVAGGGEQFF.

This clone was counted only a few times. V is TRBV2 and J is TRBJ2-7, with D unclear. Germline CDR1 is SNHLY and CDR2 is FYNNEI. The CDR3 extends over 14 amino acids. V was clipped by 3 bases and J by 0 bases, with 9 bases between them. In nucleotides, the CDR3 is TGTGCCAGCAGTGATGGTGTAGTCTCCTACGAGCAGTACTTC. It specifies CASSDGVVSYEQYF.

CDR3 residues: CASSPPGRQETQYF. CDR3 DNA: TGTGCCAGCAGCCCCCCCGGGAGGCAAGAGACCCAGTACTTC. The J gene is TRBJ2-5, the V gene TRBV7-9; 7 bases map to TRBD2. The CDR3 has 14 amino acids. Germline assignment: CDR1 SEHNR and CDR2 FQNEAQ (reference sequence). J lost 2 bases, V lost 5 bases, and 5 bases had no gene match.

This clone appeared a single time. This chain uses TRBV5-1 with TRBJ1-1; TRBD1 matches 8 bases. The CDR3 has 15 amino acids. Trimming at V came to 4 bases and at J to 0 bases, leaving 5 bases not matched to a gene. Looked up from germline, CDR1 is SGHRS and CDR2 is YFSETQ. The DNA of the CDR3 is TGCGCCAGCAGCGCCACGACAGGGGTGAACACTGAAGCTTTCTTT. Translation gives CASSATTGVNTEAFF.

The chain joins TRBV5-4 to TRBJ2-2; 9 bases match TRBD2. The junction had 5 bases not matched to a gene; V was cut back by 5 bases and J by 6 bases. The CDR3 covers 14 residues. The germline V gene encodes CDR1 SGHNT and CDR2 YYREEE (reference sequence). In DNA form, the CDR3 reads TGTGCCAGCAGTAGAGCGGGAGGAGCCGGGGAGCTGTTTTTT. Amino acid sequence: CASSRAGGAGELFF.

This clone was found a few times. The genes are TRBV28 and TRBJ2-3; 8 nucleotides match TRBD2. CDR3 size: 17 residues. In germline, CDR1 is MDHEN, CDR2 SYDVKM. V was clipped by 6 bases and J by 0 bases; unmatched bases: 11. CDR3 amino acids: CASSLGGSGASTDTQYF. The CDR3 DNA is TGTGCCAGCAGCCTCGGCGGTAGCGGGGCAAGCACAGATACGCAGTATTTT.